This T cell receptor beta chain is from a study of blood T cell repertoires in COVID-19. Overall study context: COVID-19 samples from acute and convalescent phases originated in the United States, Italy and Spain. PBMCs, B-cell-depleted T cells, or T cells provided the cDNA or gDNA that made up the material.

This clone was counted a few times. The protocol was immunoSEQ multiplex PCR, while the TCRdb copy is restricted to in-frame clones and leaves out a portion. The sample lists fewer than 250,000 clones; more than 80% were seen once. This CDR3 region has 15 residues. Trimming left V 1 base short and J 4 bases short, with 9 bases between. CDR1 and CDR2 from the germline V gene are SGHDT and YYEEEE. The sequenced sample consisted of PBMCs or T cells enriched from blood (not recorded which). The chain has TRBV5-6 and TRBJ1-6, with D tentatively TRBD1 (6 bases). The source of this sequence is a woman aged 18-35 years who had recovered from COVID-19. CDR3 bases: TGTGCCAGCAGCTTGAAAGGGACATATAATTCACCCCTCCACTTT. It translates to CASSLKGTYNSPLHF. The variable domain in full, completed from reference TRBV5-6 and TRBJ1-6, reads DAGVTQSPTHLIKTRGQQVTLRCSPKSGHDTVSWYQQALGQGPQFIFQYYEEEERQRGNFPDRFSGHQFPNYSSELNVNALLLGDSALYLCASSLKGTYNSPLHFGNGTRLTVT.